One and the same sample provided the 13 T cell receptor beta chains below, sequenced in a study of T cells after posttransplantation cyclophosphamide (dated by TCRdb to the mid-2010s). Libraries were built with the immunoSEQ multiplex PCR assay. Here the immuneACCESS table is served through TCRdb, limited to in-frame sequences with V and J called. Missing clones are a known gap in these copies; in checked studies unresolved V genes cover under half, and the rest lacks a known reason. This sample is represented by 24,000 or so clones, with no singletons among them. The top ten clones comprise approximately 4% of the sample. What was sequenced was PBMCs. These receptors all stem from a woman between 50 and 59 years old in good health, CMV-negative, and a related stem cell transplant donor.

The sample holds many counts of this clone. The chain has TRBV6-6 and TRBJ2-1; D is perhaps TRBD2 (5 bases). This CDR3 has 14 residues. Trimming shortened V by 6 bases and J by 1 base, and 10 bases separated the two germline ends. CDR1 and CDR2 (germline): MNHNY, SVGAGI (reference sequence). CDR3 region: CASRTLGSYNEQFF. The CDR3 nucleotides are TGTGCCAGCAGAACACTAGGTTCCTACAATGAGCAGTTCTTC.

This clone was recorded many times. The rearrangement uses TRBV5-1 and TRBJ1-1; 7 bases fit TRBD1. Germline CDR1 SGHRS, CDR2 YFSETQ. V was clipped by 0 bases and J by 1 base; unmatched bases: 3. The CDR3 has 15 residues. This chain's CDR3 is CASSLVDRENTEAFF. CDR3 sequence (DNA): TGCGCCAGCAGCTTGGTAGACAGGGAGAACACTGAAGCTTTCTTT.

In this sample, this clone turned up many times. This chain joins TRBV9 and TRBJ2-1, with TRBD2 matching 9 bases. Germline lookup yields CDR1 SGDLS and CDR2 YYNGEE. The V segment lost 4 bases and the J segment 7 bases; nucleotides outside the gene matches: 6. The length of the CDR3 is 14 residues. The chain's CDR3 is CASSRLAAGNEQFF. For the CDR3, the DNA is TGTGCCAGCAGCCGACTAGCGGCTGGGAATGAGCAGTTCTTC.

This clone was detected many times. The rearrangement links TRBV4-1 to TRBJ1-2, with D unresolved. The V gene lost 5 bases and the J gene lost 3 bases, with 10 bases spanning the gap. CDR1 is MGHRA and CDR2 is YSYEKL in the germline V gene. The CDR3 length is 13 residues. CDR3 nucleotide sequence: TGCGCCAGCAGCGAGAGGGCGGACTATGGCTACACCTTC. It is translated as CASSERADYGYTF.

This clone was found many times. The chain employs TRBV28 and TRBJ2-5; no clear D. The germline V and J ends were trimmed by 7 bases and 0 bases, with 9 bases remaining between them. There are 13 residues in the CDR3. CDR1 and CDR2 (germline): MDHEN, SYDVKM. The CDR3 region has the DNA TGTGCCAGCATTACCAGATACCAAGAGACCCAGTACTTC. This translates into CASITRYQETQYF.

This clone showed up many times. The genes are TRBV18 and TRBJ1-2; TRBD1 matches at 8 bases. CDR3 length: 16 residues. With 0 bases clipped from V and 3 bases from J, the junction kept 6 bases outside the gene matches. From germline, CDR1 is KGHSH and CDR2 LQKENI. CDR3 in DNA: TGTGCCAGCTCACCACCTGAGGGACAGGATTACTATGGCTACACCTTC. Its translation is CASSPPEGQDYYGYTF.

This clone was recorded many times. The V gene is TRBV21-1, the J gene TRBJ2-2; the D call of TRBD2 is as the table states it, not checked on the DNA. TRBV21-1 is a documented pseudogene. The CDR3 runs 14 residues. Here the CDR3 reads CASSNLENTGELFF. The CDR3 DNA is TGTGCCAGCAGCAATCTAGAAAACACCGGGGAGCTGTTTTTT.

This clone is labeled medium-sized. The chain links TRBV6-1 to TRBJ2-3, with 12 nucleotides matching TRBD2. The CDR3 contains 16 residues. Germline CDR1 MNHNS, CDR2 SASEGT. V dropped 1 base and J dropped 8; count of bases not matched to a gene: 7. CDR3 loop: CASSEDWGLAGGTQYF. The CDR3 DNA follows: TGTGCCAGCAGTGAAGATTGGGGACTAGCGGGCGGTACGCAGTATTTT.

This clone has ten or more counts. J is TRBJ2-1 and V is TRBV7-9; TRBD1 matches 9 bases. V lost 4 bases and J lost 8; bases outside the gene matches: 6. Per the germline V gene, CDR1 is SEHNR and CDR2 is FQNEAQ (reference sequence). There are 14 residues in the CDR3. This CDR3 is CASSSGTGLDEQFF. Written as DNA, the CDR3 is TGTGCCAGCAGCTCCGGGACAGGGTTGGATGAGCAGTTCTTC.

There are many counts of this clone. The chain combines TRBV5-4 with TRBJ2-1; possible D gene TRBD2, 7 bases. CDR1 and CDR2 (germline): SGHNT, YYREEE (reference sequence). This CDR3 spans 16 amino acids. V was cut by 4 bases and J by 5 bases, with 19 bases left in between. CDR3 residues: CASSRFSRGRNNEQFF. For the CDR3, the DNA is TGTGCCAGCAGCCGGTTCTCGCGGGGGCGCAACAATGAGCAGTTCTTC.

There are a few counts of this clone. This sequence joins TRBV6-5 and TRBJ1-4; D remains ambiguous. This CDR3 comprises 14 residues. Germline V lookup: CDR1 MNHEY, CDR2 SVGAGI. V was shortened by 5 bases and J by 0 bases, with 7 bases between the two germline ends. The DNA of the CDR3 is TGTGCCAGCAGTGAACAGCCAACTAATGAAAAACTGTTTTTT. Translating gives CASSEQPTNEKLFF.

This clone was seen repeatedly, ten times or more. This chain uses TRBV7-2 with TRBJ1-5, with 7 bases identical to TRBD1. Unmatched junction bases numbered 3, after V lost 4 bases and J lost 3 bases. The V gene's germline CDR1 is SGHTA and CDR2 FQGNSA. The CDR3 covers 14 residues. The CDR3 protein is CASSSGTVNQPQHF. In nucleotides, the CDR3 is TGTGCCAGCAGCTCGGGGACAGTCAATCAGCCCCAGCATTTT.

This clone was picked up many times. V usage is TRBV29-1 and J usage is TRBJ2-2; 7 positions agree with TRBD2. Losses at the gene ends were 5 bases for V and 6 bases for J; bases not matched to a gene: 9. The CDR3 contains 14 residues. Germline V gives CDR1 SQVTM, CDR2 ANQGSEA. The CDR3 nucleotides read TGCAGCGTTTCAACGGCTAGCGGAGCCGGGGAGCTGTTTTTT. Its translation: CSVSTASGAGELFF.